This passage covers 25 T cell receptor beta chains from one sample sequenced in a study of blood T cell repertoires in COVID-19. Clones were read by immunoSEQ multiplex PCR, and TCRdb kept only the in-frame ones, dropping some. Among under 150,000 clones listed, approximately 81% were seen once. The sample consisted of peripheral blood. These receptors came from a human donor in a cohort sampled during active COVID-19.

The chain recombines TRBV4-3 with TRBJ2-6; tentative D call: TRBD2 (7 bases). The CDR3 spans 19 residues. V was pared by 0 bases and J by 2 bases, with 17 bases between. Germline-derived CDR1 and CDR2 are LGHNA and YSLEER. The CDR3 sequence: CASSQDPPGAGAGANVLTF. The CDR3 DNA sequence: TGCGCCAGCAGCCAAGATCCCCCAGGGGCGGGAGCTGGGGCCAACGTCCTGACTTTC.

This sequence joins TRBV9 and TRBJ2-1, with D possibly being TRBD1 (5 bases). The CDR3 is 14 amino acids. CDR1 SGDLS and CDR2 YYNGEE come from the germline V gene. Trimming left V 4 bases short and J 8 bases short, with 16 bases between. CDR3 in amino acids: CASSPARADYEQFF. The CDR3 coding sequence is TGTGCCAGCAGCCCCGCCAGGGCGGATTATGAGCAGTTCTTC.

This chain uses TRBV7-2 with TRBJ2-2; TRBD2 aligns across 10 bases. This CDR3 spans 17 amino acids. Looked up from germline, CDR1 is SGHTA and CDR2 is FQGNSA. Trimming cost V 1 base and J 2 bases; bases outside gene matches: 4. CDR3 bases: TGTGCCAGCAGCTTAGGGCCTAGCGGGGGCAACACCGGGGAGCTGTTTTTT. It specifies CASSLGPSGGNTGELFF.

The rearrangement joins TRBV10-3 to TRBJ2-3, with 9 positions matching TRBD2. In germline, CDR1 is ENHRY, CDR2 SYGVKD. V dropped 8 bases and J dropped 4; count of bases not matched to a gene: 10. The CDR3 has 15 amino acids. The CDR3 spells CAIWTPGLASDTQYF. Here the CDR3 DNA reads TGTGCCATCTGGACCCCTGGACTAGCGTCAGATACGCAGTATTTT.

As concerns this clone: The same CDR3 can be traced to other DNA sequences in this sample. This chain links TRBV15 with TRBJ1-5; 9 nucleotides line up with TRBD1. This CDR3 is built from 13 residues. The germline CDR1 and CDR2 sequences are LNHNV and YYDKDF (reference sequence). J lost 7 bases, V lost 5 bases, and 3 bases had no gene match. The DNA for the CDR3 is TGTGCCACCAGCGGGACAGGGAACCAGCCCCAGCATTTT. Its translation is CATSGTGNQPQHF. Full variable domain (missing parts from reference TRBV15 and TRBJ1-5): DAMVIQNPRYQVTQFGKPVTLSCSQTLNHNVMYWYQQKSSQAPKLLFHYYDKDFNNEADTPDNFQSRRPNTSFCFLDIRSPGLGDTAMYLCATSGTGNQPQHFGDGTRLSIL.

This clone was counted a single time. The chain has TRBV6-4 and TRBJ2-7; TRBD1 matches at 9 bases. Germline CDR1 reads MRHNA; CDR2 reads SNTAGT. V gave up 2 bases and J gave up 6 bases; unmatched junction bases: 14. This CDR3 is 17 amino acids long. CDR3: CASSDPLQGALVIEQYF. The CDR3 DNA reads as TGTGCCAGCAGTGACCCCCTACAGGGGGCGCTAGTAATCGAGCAGTACTTC.

This chain connects TRBV6-2 or TRBV6-3 to TRBJ1-6; 9 bases fit TRBD1. In germline, CDR1 is MNHEY, CDR2 SVGEGT. V lost 6 bases to trimming and J lost 0 bases; unmatched junction nucleotides: 3. The CDR3 has 16 residues. CDR3 loop: CASSPTGGSYNSPLHF. CDR3 DNA: TGTGCCAGCAGCCCGACAGGGGGCTCCTATAATTCACCCCTCCACTTT.

This clone showed up just once. V gene TRBV9 combines with J gene TRBJ2-3, with 9 bases fitting TRBD2. The CDR3 runs to 15 residues. V shed 7 bases and J 0 bases; nucleotides not matched to a gene: 6. Germline assignment: CDR1 SGDLS and CDR2 YYNGEE. This chain's CDR3 is CASAAGGSSTDTQYF. The DNA for the CDR3 is TGTGCCAGCGCAGCGGGGGGATCTAGCACAGATACGCAGTATTTT.

DNA for the CDR3: TGTGCCGCCTCGCGGACAGGGAGCGGTCAGCCCCAGCATTTT. It encodes CAASRTGSGQPQHF. This rearrangement joins TRBV6-5 to TRBJ1-5, with 8 bases aligning to TRBD1. With V trimmed by 11 bases and J by 6 bases, 12 bases remained unmatched. CDR3 length equals 14 residues. Germline V gives CDR1 MNHEY, CDR2 SVGAGI.

This clone was observed a single time. The chain recombines TRBV2 with TRBJ1-1; weak D call: TRBD1 (5 bases). Germline V gene data show CDR1 as SNHLY and CDR2 as FYNNEI. This CDR3 is built from 16 residues. V was trimmed by 8 bases and J by 4 bases, leaving 23 bases between them. The CDR3 sequence: CASSSPPTGQGTEAFF. The CDR3 DNA reads as TGTGCCAGCTCAAGCCCCCCCACGGGTCAGGGCACTGAAGCTTTCTTT.

The rearrangement joins TRBV12-5 to TRBJ1-5; D is undetermined. This CDR3 has 12 residues. V was trimmed by 1 base and J by 5 bases, leaving 3 bases between them. The germline gives CDR1 LGHNT, CDR2 FRNRAP. CDR3 protein: CASGLGHQPQHF. The CDR3 nucleotides read TGTGCTAGTGGTTTGGGGCATCAGCCCCAGCATTTT.

The count of this clone is one. The V gene is TRBV27, the J gene TRBJ2-7, with D tentatively TRBD2 (5 bases). The CDR3 sequence is 14 residues long. V was clipped by 6 bases and J by 3 bases, with 15 bases between them. Germline loops: CDR1 MNHEY, CDR2 SMNVEV (reference sequence). The CDR3 nucleotides are TGTGCCAGCAGGAGGGATGCCCAGCTCTACGAGCAGTACTTC. Its protein is CASRRDAQLYEQYF.

In DNA form, the CDR3 reads TGCGCCAGCAGTGACGGGACAGGGGCTGGAAACACCATATATTTT. It is translated as CASSDGTGAGNTIYF. The chain carries TRBV10-1 and TRBJ1-3; TRBD1 aligns across 10 bases. CDR3 length equals 15 residues. Per germline, CDR1 WNHNN and CDR2 SYGVQD (reference sequence). The V gene end was trimmed by 3 bases and the J gene end by 2 bases; junction bases not matched to a gene: 1.

This clone was seen once. The V call is TRBV3-1 (or the pseudogene TRBV3-2), the J call TRBJ1-2, with 9 bases fitting TRBD1. J was trimmed by 7 bases and V by 2 bases; bases with no gene match: 5. The CDR3 sequence is 14 residues long. Germline V gene data show CDR1 as LGHDT and CDR2 as YNNKEL (reference sequence). The CDR3 here is CASSQTGGSSGYTF. The CDR3 DNA reads TGTGCCAGCAGCCAAACAGGGGGCTCAAGTGGCTACACCTTC.

V and J are TRBV18 and TRBJ2-7; D perhaps matches TRBD1 (5 bases). CDR1 and CDR2 (germline): KGHSH, LQKENI. This CDR3 comprises 13 residues. V lost 2 bases and J 5 bases, leaving 10 bases between the germline ends. The CDR3 DNA reads TGTGCCAGCTCACCATCAGGGTTTGACGAGCAGTACTTC. Protein: CASSPSGFDEQYF.

This rearrangement joins TRBV12-3 or TRBV12-4 to TRBJ1-2; D is uncertain. The CDR3 runs 10 residues. V was clipped by 11 bases and J by 5 bases, with 9 bases between them. The CDR3 sequence is CACLSYGYTF. The CDR3 region has the DNA TGTGCCTGCCTATCATATGGCTACACCTTC.

This clone showed up just once. This chain connects TRBV4-3 to TRBJ2-3; possibly TRBD1 for D (6 bases). Germline V gives CDR1 LGHNA, CDR2 YSLEER. V was shortened by 1 base and J by 3 bases, with 11 bases between the two germline ends. The CDR3 runs to 15 residues. Written as DNA, the CDR3 is TGCGCCAGCAGCCAAGGTGGACAGAGTACAGATACGCAGTATTTT. It translates to CASSQGGQSTDTQYF.

The chain links TRBV6-5 to TRBJ2-1; D not certain. CDR1 and CDR2 (germline): MNHEY, SVGAGI. Trimming left V 6 bases short and J 0 bases short, with 12 bases between. The CDR3 extends over 15 amino acids. The CDR3 region is CASSPLASSYNEQFF. CDR3 coding DNA: TGTGCCAGCAGCCCCCTCGCGAGCTCCTACAATGAGCAGTTCTTC.

The V call is TRBV7-2, the J call TRBJ2-1; 8 bases line up with TRBD2. The V gene's germline CDR1 is SGHTA and CDR2 FQGNSA. V was pared by 1 base and J by 0 bases, with 11 bases of the junction left unmatched. This CDR3 has 19 amino acids. This chain's CDR3 is CASSLVGGAPRGSYNEQFF. The CDR3 DNA reads as TGTGCCAGCAGCTTAGTCGGGGGGGCCCCACGGGGCTCCTACAATGAGCAGTTCTTC.

This chain uses TRBV30 with TRBJ2-1; TRBD2 matches at 9 bases. Germline lookup yields CDR1 GTSNPN and CDR2 SVGIG (reference sequence). This CDR3 has 16 amino acids. J lost 9 bases, V lost 1 base, and 13 bases had no gene match. The CDR3: CAWSGSGGLPIGEQFF. The DNA for the CDR3 is TGTGCCTGGAGTGGGAGCGGGGGGCTACCTATTGGTGAGCAGTTCTTC.

V usage is TRBV28 and J usage is TRBJ2-1; D unclear. There are 15 residues in the CDR3. Germline lookup yields CDR1 MDHEN and CDR2 SYDVKM. Trimming shortened V by 3 bases and J by 0 bases, and 9 bases separated the two germline ends. The CDR3 DNA is TGTGCCAGCAGTTTCCGCAGAAGCTCCTACAATGAGCAGTTCTTC. Translation gives CASSFRRSSYNEQFF.

This clone was seen many times. The V and J genes are TRBV6-2 or TRBV6-3 and TRBJ1-5; TRBD1 agrees at 7 bases. Germline CDR1 MNHEY, CDR2 SVGEGT. J gave up 5 bases and V 5 bases, and 9 bases lay outside the gene matches. The CDR3 has 15 residues. The CDR3 spells CASSKPTGVDQPQHF. The CDR3 coding sequence is TGTGCCAGCAGTAAACCTACAGGGGTGGATCAGCCCCAGCATTTT.

This chain uses TRBV4-2 with TRBJ2-2; D ambiguous. The germline gives CDR1 LGHNA, CDR2 YNFKEQ. Trimming took 0 bases from V and 7 from J, leaving 6 bases between them. The length of the CDR3 is 13 residues. The CDR3 loop is CASSQDLVGELFF. The DNA of the CDR3 is TGTGCCAGCAGCCAAGATTTAGTCGGGGAGCTGTTTTTT.

This clone was detected only a few times. The V and J genes are TRBV7-9 and TRBJ1-1, with 8 bases matching TRBD1. Losses at the gene ends were 5 bases for V and 3 bases for J; bases not matched to a gene: 11. In germline, CDR1 is SEHNR, CDR2 FQNEAQ (reference sequence). The CDR3 sequence is 16 residues long. This chain's CDR3 is CASSPTRQGSDTEAFF. CDR3 coding DNA: TGTGCCAGCAGCCCCACCCGACAGGGGTCGGACACTGAAGCTTTCTTT. The full variable domain, in which reference TRBV7-9 and TRBJ1-1 provide the parts outside the CDR3, is DTGVSQNPRHKITKRGQNVTFRCDPISEHNRLYWYRQTLGQGPEFLTYFQNEAQLEKSRLLSDRFSAERPKGSFSTLEIQRTEQGDSAMYLCASSPTRQGSDTEAFFGQGTRLTVV.

As for this clone: A junction boundary mismatches the germline segment, possibly from a read error. V usage is TRBV19 and J usage is TRBJ1-4, with TRBD1 as a possible D gene (5 bases). CDR3 length: 13 residues. Germline-derived CDR1 and CDR2 are LNHDA and SQIVND (reference sequence). CDR3 nucleotide sequence: TGTGCCAGTACCGTCCGGGGGAATGGAAAACTGTTTTTT. Translated, it gives CASTVRGNGKLFF.